This T cell receptor beta chain was obtained from a study of blood T cell repertoires in COVID-19. Turning to the study itself: The samples span acute and convalescent COVID-19 from the United States, Italy and Spain. From T cells, B-cell-depleted T cells, or PBMCs came the material, which was cDNA or gDNA.

The authors' processing: Estimation of nucleated cell counts was performed using reference gene primer amplification. The table came from immunoSEQ multiplex PCR; TCRdb's copy has only in-frame clones and leaves some out. The V and J calls and clone size were taken over from that table, and D and trimming were inferred from the DNA. The sample lists around 130,000 clones, 75% to 90% occurring once. The sequencing input was peripheral blood. The clonotype comes from a human donor in a cohort sampled during active COVID-19.

This CDR3 is CASSQGLTNSPLHF. The CDR3, as DNA: TGCGCCAGCAGCCAAGGACTGACTAATTCACCCCTCCACTTT. The rearrangement uses TRBV4-3 and TRBJ1-6; D call uncertain. V was pared by 1 base and J by 6 bases, with 7 bases between. CDR3 length: 14 amino acids. The germline CDR1 and CDR2 sequences are LGHNA and YSLEER.